This is a list of T cell receptor beta chains from one sample in a study of T cell changes during pregnancy in multiple sclerosis. Data came from immunoSEQ multiplex PCR; TCRdb stores just in-frame clones and leaves some out. The sample yields tens of thousands of clones, 93% seen once. Sample: CD8+ T cells from peripheral blood mononuclear cells, taken in the second trimester of pregnancy. Receptors were obtained from a female donor with multiple sclerosis, enrolled in a pregnancy study. Both conserved end residues are part of each CDR3. The D gene is left open where the match is weak. Clone size is not always given. Where it is, it says once, few, many or a class for expanded clones.

15	NA	TRBV15	NA	TRBJ2-3	TGTGCCACCAGCAGAGATCAGGCTTCCTCAGATACGCAGTATTTT	CATSRDQASSDTQYF
13	NA	TRBV5-1	TRBD1	TRBJ2-1	TGCGCCAGCAGCTCAGGGGGAAGAGATGAGCAGTTCTTC	CASSSGGRDEQFF
16	NA	TRBV7-2	TRBD2	TRBJ2-1	TGTGCCAGCATCCCCCAACGGCGGGAGTCTTACAATGAGCAGTTCTTC	CASIPQRRESYNEQFF
14	NA	TRBV10-3	TRBD2	TRBJ2-1	TGTGCCATCAGTCTCGCGGGAGGGCCCAATGAGCAGTTCTTC	CAISLAGGPNEQFF
14	NA	TRBV7-8	NA	TRBJ1-1	TGTGCCAGCAGCTCCGTAACGGTGAACACTGAAGCTTTCTTT	CASSSVTVNTEAFF
15	NA	TRBV7-9	NA	TRBJ2-2	TGTGCCAGCAGCTTAGGACGGGGTAACACCGGGGAGCTGTTTTTT	CASSLGRGNTGELFF
15	NA	TRBV5-4	TRBD1	TRBJ2-3	TGTGCCAGCAGCTTGGGCAGGGGGCGCGGAGATACGCAGTATTTT	CASSLGRGRGDTQYF
17	NA	TRBV14	TRBD1	TRBJ2-1	TGTGCCAGCAGCCAAGATTGGATCTGGACAGGGGACAATGAGCAGTTCTTC	CASSQDWIWTGDNEQFF
17	NA	TRBV7-6	TRBD2	TRBJ2-2	TGTGCCAGCAGCTTACCCGCCGGCCGGGGGGACCACGGGGAGCTGTTTTTT	CASSLPAGRGDHGELFF
16	NA	TRBV18	TRBD1	TRBJ2-7	TGTGCCAGCTCACCACTTAAGACAGGGGTCACCTACGAGCAGTACTTC	CASSPLKTGVTYEQYF
13	NA	TRBV6-1	NA	TRBJ1-2	TGTGCCAGCAGTGACTTGGCTCTTAATGGCTACACCTTC	CASSDLALNGYTF
13	NA	TRBV15	NA	TRBJ1-4	TGTGCCGCTACAGGGTCTCCTAATGAAAAACTGTTTTTT	CAATGSPNEKLFF
17	NA	TRBV11-1	TRBD2	TRBJ2-1	TGTGCCAGCAGCTTACGGGGACTAGCGGGGGGGTACAATGAGCAGTTCTTC	CASSLRGLAGGYNEQFF
15	once	TRBV7-2	NA	TRBJ2-3	TGTGCCAGCAGCTTAGTTTGGCAGATCACAGATACGCAGTATTTT	CASSLVWQITDTQYF
14	NA	TRBV2	NA	TRBJ2-7	TGTGCCAGCAGTGATACGGGGAGCTCCTACGAGCAGTACTTC	CASSDTGSSYEQYF
15	NA	TRBV2	NA	TRBJ2-5	TGTGCCAGCAGTGAATTTTTGGACAGCCAAGAGACCCAGTACTTC	CASSEFLDSQETQYF
13	NA	TRBV19	TRBD1	TRBJ1-2	TGTGCCAGTAGGGACAGGGCCGAGGATGGCTACACCTTC	CASRDRAEDGYTF
13	medium-sized	TRBV7-9	NA	TRBJ1-2	TGTGCCAGCAGCTTAGGACTGGGGAGTGGCTACACCTTC	CASSLGLGSGYTF
20	once	TRBV21-1	NA	TRBJ1-5	TGTGCCAGCAGCAAATTAGCCCCGCACCGGACAGGGGGGAGCAATCAGCCCCAGCATTTT	CASSKLAPHRTGGSNQPQHF
14	NA	TRBV15	TRBD2	TRBJ2-3	TGTGCCACCAGCAGGGGCCGGGGGGCAGATACGCAGTATTTT	CATSRGRGADTQYF
11	NA	TRBV9	NA	TRBJ2-1	TGTGCCAGCAGCGCGAGTACCGAGCAGTTCTTC	CASSASTEQFF
15	NA	TRBV4-1	TRBD2	TRBJ2-1	TGCGCCAGCAGCCCTCGGGGGGGCACCTACAATGAGCAGTTCTTC	CASSPRGGTYNEQFF
14	once	TRBV7-2	NA	TRBJ1-2	TGTGCCAGCAGCTTAGGCAGTTTTAACTATGGCTACACCTTC	CASSLGSFNYGYTF
17	NA	TRBV4-1	TRBD1	TRBJ2-7	TGCGCCAGCAGCCAAGATCTGGGGACAGGGGGGTACTACGAGCAGTACTTC	CASSQDLGTGGYYEQYF
12	NA	TRBV2	NA	TRBJ2-1	TGTGCCAGCAGTGACAGGGACAATGAGCAGTTCTTC	CASSDRDNEQFF
15	NA	TRBV2	NA	TRBJ2-1	TGTGCCAGCAGTGAAACTAGCACCCCCTACAATGAGCAGTTCTTC	CASSETSTPYNEQFF
13	NA	TRBV4-3	TRBD1	TRBJ1-1	TGCGCCAGCAGCCCCGGACAGGGAATCAAAGCTTTCTTT	CASSPGQGIKAFF
12	once	TRBV7-6	NA	TRBJ2-1	TGTGCCAGCAGCCGGGTGCACAATGAGCAGTTCTTC	CASSRVHNEQFF
12	NA	TRBV7-9	TRBD1	TRBJ2-1	TGTGCCAGCAGCGGACTGACAGGGGGCACGATCTTC	CASSGLTGGTIF
14	NA	TRBV29-1	NA	TRBJ1-1	TGCAGCGTTGTGGGCTTAGCAGGGCACACTGAAGCTTTCTTT	CSVVGLAGHTEAFF
15	once	TRBV11-1	NA	TRBJ2-7	TGTGCCAGCAGAGGAGACCGGGACAAGCCCTACGAGCAGTACTTC	CASRGDRDKPYEQYF
14	NA	TRBV29-1	TRBD2	TRBJ2-7	TGCAGCGTTGTGGCTAGCGGGAGACCCTACGAGCAGTACTTC	CSVVASGRPYEQYF
16	NA	TRBV21-1	NA	TRBJ2-7	TGTGCCAGCAGCAAAGTAAGGGGAACAGGCTCCTACGAGCAGTACTTC	CASSKVRGTGSYEQYF
17	NA	TRBV11-2	NA	TRBJ2-2	TGTGCCAGCAGCTTATACGGCGGGCGTCTGGGGGGCGGGGAGCTGTTTTTT	CASSLYGGRLGGGELFF
14	NA	TRBV25-1	TRBD1	TRBJ1-1	TGTGCCAGCAGTTTACAGGGGAGGAACACTGAAGCTTTCTTT	CASSLQGRNTEAFF
12	once	TRBV27	NA	TRBJ2-1	TGTGCCAGCAGTCGGACTCGTAATGAGCAGTTCTTC	CASSRTRNEQFF
17	NA	TRBV7-8	NA	TRBJ1-2	TGTGCCAGCAGCTCCGTCGGGGTTCCGAACGACAACTATGGCTACACCTTC	CASSSVGVPNDNYGYTF
14	NA	TRBV11-2	NA	TRBJ2-7	TGTGCCAGCAGCTTAGATTTAAGCGGCTACGAGCAGTACTTC	CASSLDLSGYEQYF
16	NA	TRBV27	TRBD2	TRBJ2-1	TGTGCCAGCAGTCCCCTCCTAGCGGGTACCTACAATGAGCAGTTCTTC	CASSPLLAGTYNEQFF
13	NA	TRBV28	TRBD1	TRBJ2-2	TGTGCCAGCAGCGGACAGGGACCCGGGGAGCTGTTTTTT	CASSGQGPGELFF
16	NA	TRBV5-1	NA	TRBJ2-1	TGCGCCAGCAGCTTGGGTCCTAGCGACTCCTACAATGAGCAGTTCTTC	CASSLGPSDSYNEQFF
14	few	TRBV6-4	NA	TRBJ2-2	TGTGCCAGCAGTGACTCCGAGTTCACCGGGGAGCTGTTTTTT	CASSDSEFTGELFF
15	NA	TRBV27	TRBD1	TRBJ2-7	TGTGCCAGCAGTGCTTCCGGGACAGGGGGCCTCGAGCAGTACTTC	CASSASGTGGLEQYF
16	once	TRBV11-2	TRBD2	TRBJ2-7	TGTGCCAGCAGCTTAGGGGTTACGGGGGGGTACTACGAGCAGTACTTC	CASSLGVTGGYYEQYF